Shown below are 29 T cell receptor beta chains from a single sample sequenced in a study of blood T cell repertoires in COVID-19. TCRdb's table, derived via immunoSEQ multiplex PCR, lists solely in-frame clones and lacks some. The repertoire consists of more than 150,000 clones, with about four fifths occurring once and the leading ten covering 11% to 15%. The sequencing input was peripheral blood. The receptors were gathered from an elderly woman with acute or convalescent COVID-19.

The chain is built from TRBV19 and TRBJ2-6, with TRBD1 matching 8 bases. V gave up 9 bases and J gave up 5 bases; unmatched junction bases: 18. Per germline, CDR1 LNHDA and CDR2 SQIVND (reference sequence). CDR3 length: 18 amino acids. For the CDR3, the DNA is TGTGCCAGGTTAGCGGACAGGGAGCGAGAGACTTGGGCCAACGTCCTGACTTTC. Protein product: CARLADRERETWANVLTF. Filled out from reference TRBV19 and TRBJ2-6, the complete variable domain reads DGGITQSPKYLFRKEGQNVTLSCEQNLNHDAMYWYRQDPGQGLRLIYYSQIVNDFQKGDIAEGYSVSREKKESFPLTVTSAQKNPTAFYLCARLADRERETWANVLTFGAGSRLTVL.

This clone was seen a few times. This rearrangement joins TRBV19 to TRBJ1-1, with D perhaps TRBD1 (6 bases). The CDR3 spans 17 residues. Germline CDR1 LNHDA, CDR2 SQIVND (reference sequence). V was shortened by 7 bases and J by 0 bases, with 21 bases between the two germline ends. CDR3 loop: CASTQRGGVEVNTEAFF. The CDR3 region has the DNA TGTGCCAGTACCCAAAGGGGGGGGGTCGAGGTGAACACTGAAGCTTTCTTT. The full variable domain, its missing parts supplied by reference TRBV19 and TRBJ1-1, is DGGITQSPKYLFRKEGQNVTLSCEQNLNHDAMYWYRQDPGQGLRLIYYSQIVNDFQKGDIAEGYSVSREKKESFPLTVTSAQKNPTAFYLCASTQRGGVEVNTEAFFGQGTRLTVV.

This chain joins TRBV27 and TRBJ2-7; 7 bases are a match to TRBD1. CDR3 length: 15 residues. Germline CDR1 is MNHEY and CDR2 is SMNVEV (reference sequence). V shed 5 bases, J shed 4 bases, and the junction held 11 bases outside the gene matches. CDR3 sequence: CASSLLAQGQYEQYF. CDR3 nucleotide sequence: TGTGCCAGCAGTCTCCTCGCACAGGGGCAGTACGAGCAGTACTTC.

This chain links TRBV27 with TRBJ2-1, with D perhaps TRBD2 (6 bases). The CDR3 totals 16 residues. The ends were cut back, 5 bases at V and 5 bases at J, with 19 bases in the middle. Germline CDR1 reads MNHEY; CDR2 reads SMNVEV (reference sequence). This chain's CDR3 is CASSAREALRHNEQFF. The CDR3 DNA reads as TGTGCCAGCAGTGCAAGGGAGGCACTTAGGCACAATGAGCAGTTCTTC.

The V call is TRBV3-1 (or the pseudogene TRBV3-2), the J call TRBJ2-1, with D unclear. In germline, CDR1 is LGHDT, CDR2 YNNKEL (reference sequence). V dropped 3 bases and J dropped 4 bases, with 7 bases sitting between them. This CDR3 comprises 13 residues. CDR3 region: CASSHPTYNEQFF. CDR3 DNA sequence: TGTGCCAGCAGCCATCCTACTTACAATGAGCAGTTCTTC.

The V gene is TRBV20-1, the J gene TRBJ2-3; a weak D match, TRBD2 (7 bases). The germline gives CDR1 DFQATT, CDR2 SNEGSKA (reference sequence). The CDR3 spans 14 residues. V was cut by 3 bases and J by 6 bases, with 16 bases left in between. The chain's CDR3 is CSASKGGGVDTQYF. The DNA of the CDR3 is TGCAGTGCTAGTAAGGGGGGGGGTGTGGATACGCAGTATTTT.

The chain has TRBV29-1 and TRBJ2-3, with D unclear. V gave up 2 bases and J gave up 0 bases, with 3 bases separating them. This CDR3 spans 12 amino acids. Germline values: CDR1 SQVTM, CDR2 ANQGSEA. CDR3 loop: CSVERSTDTQYF. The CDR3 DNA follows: TGCAGCGTTGAACGGAGCACAGATACGCAGTATTTT.

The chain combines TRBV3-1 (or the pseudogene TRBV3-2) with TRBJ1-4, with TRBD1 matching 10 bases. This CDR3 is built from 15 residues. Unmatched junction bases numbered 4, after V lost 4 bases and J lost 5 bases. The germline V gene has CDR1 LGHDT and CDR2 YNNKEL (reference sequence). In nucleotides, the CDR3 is TGTGCCAGCAGCCGAACGGGACAGGGGAATGAAAAACTGTTTTTT. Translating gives CASSRTGQGNEKLFF.

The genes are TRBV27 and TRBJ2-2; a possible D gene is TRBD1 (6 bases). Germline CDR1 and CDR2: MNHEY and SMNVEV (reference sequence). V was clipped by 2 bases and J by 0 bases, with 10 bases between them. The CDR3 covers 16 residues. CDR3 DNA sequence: TGTGCCAGCAGTTTAGGGGACATTGCGAACACCGGGGAGCTGTTTTTT. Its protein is CASSLGDIANTGELFF.

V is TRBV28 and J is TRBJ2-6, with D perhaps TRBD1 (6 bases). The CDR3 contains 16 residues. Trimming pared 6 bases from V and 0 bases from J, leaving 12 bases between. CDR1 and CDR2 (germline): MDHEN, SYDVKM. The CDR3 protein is CASSSTGSSGANVLTF. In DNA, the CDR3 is TGTGCCAGCAGCTCTACAGGGTCCTCTGGGGCCAACGTCCTGACTTTC.

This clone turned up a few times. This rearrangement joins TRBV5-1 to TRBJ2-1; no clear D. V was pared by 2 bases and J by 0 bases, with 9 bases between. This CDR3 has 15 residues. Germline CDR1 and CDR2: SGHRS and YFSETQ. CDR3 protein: CASSFRRSSYNEQFF. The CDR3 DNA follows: TGCGCCAGCAGCTTCCGGAGAAGCTCCTACAATGAGCAGTTCTTC.

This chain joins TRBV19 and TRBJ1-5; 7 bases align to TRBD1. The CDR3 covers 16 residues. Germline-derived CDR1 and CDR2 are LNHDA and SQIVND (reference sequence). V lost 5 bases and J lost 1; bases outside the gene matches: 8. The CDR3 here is CASSLQGKWSNQPQHF. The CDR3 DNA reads TGTGCCAGTAGTTTACAGGGGAAGTGGAGCAATCAGCCCCAGCATTTT.

The CDR3 spells CASSPKGRWNQPQHF. The CDR3 region has the DNA TGTGCCAGCAGTCCTAAGGGGAGGTGGAATCAGCCCCAGCATTTT. This rearrangement joins TRBV27 to TRBJ1-5, with D perhaps matching TRBD1 (5 bases). This CDR3 is 15 amino acids long. V was cut by 5 bases and J by 4 bases, with 15 bases left in between. The V gene's germline CDR1 is MNHEY and CDR2 SMNVEV (reference sequence).

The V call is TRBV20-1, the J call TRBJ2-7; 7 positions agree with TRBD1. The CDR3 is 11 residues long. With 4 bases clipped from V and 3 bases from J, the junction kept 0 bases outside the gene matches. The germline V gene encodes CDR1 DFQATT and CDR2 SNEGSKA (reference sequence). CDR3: CSANRGYEQYF. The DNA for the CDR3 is TGCAGTGCTAACAGGGGCTACGAGCAGTACTTC.

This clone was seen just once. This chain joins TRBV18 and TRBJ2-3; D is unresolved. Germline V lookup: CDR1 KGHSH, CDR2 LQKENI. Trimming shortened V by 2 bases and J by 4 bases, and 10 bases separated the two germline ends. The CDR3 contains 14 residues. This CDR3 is CASSPGQVSDTQYF. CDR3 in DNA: TGTGCCAGCTCACCAGGGCAGGTTTCAGATACGCAGTATTTT.

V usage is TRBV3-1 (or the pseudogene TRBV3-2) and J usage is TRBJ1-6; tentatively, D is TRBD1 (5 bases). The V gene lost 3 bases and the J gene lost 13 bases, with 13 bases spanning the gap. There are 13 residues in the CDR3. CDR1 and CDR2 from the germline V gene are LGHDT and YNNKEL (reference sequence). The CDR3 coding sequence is TGTGCCAGCAGCCACGACTTTGGGGGGCCCCTCCACTTT. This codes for CASSHDFGGPLHF.

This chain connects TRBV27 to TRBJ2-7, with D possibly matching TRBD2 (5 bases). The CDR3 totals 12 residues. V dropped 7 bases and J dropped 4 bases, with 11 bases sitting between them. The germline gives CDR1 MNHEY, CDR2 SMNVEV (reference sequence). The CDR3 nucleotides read TGTGCCAGCACTCCCCGGGGATACGAGCAGTACTTC. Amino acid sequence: CASTPRGYEQYF.

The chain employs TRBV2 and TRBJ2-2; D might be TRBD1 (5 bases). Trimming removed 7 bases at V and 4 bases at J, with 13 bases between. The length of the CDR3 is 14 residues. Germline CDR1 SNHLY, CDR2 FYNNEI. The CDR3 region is CASKGLTATGELFF. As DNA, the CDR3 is TGTGCCAGCAAGGGGTTAACCGCCACCGGGGAGCTGTTTTTT.

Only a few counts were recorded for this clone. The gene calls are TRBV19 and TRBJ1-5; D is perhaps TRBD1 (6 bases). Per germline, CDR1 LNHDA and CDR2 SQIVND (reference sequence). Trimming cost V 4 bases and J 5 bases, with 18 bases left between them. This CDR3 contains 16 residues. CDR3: CASSNRQRGTYQPQHF. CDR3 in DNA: TGTGCCAGTAGTAACCGACAGAGGGGGACCTATCAGCCCCAGCATTTT.

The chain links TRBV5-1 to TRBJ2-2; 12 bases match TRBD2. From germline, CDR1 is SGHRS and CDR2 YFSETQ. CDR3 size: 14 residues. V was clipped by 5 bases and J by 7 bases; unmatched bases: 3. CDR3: CASRSGLAGGELFF. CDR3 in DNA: TGCGCCAGCAGATCGGGACTAGCGGGCGGGGAGCTGTTTTTT.

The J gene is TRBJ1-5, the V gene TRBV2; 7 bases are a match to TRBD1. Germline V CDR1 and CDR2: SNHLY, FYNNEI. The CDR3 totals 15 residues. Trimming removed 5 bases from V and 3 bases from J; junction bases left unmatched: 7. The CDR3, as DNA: TGTGCCAGCAGTAAGGACAGGCACCACAATCAGCCCCAGCATTTT. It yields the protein CASSKDRHHNQPQHF.

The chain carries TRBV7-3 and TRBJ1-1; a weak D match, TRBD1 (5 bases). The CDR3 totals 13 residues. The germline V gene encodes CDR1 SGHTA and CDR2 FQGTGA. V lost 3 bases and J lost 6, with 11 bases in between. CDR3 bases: TGTGCCAGCAGCTTTCAGGGTGTAGCTGAAGCTTTCTTT. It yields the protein CASSFQGVAEAFF.

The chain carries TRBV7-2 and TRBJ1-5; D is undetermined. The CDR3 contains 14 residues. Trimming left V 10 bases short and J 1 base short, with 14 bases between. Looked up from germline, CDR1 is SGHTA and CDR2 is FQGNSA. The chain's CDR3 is CATTEGRSNQPQHF. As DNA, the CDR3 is TGTGCCACCACAGAAGGCAGGAGCAATCAGCCCCAGCATTTT. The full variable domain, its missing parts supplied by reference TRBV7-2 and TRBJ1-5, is GAGVSQSPSNKVTEKGKDVELRCDPISGHTALYWYRQSLGQGLEFLIYFQGNSAPDKSGLPSDRFSAERTGGSVSTLTIQRTQQEDSAVYLCATTEGRSNQPQHFGDGTRLSIL.

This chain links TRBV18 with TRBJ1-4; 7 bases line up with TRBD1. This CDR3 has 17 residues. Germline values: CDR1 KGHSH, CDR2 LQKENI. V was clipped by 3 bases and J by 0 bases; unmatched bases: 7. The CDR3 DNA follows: TGTGCCAGCTCACCTAGGGGGCGAGGGGCAACTAATGAAAAACTGTTTTTT. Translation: CASSPRGRGATNEKLFF.

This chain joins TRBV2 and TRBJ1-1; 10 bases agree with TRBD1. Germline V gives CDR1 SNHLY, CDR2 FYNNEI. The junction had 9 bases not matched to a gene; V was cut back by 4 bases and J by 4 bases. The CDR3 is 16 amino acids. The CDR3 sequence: CASSADRGHLGTEAFF. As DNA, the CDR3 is TGTGCCAGCAGTGCAGACAGGGGGCACTTGGGCACTGAAGCTTTCTTT.

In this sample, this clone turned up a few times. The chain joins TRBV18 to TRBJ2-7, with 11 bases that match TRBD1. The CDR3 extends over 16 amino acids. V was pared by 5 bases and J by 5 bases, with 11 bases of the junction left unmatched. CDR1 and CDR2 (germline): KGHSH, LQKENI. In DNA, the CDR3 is TGTGCCAGCTCAGTGCTCGGGACAGGGGGAGGAGACGAGCAGTACTTC. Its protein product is CASSVLGTGGGDEQYF. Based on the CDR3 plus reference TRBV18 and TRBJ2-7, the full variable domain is NAGVMQNPRHLVRRRGQEARLRCSPMKGHSHVYWYRQLPEEGLKFMVYLQKENIIDESGMPKERFSAEFPKEGPSILRIQQVVRGDSAAYFCASSVLGTGGGDEQYFGPGTRLTVT.

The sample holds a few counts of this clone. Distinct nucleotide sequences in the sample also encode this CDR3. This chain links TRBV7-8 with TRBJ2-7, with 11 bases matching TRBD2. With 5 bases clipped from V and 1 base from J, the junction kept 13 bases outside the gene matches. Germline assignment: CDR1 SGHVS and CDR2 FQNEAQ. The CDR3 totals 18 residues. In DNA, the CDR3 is TGTGCCAGCAGCCCCCGCCTAGCGGGGGGCCGGGGGTCCTACGAGCAGTACTTC. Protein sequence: CASSPRLAGGRGSYEQYF.

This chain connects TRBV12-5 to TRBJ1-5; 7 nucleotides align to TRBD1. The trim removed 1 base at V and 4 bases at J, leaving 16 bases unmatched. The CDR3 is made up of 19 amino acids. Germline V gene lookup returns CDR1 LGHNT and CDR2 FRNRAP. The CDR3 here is CASGLAAAGGPRPNQPQHF. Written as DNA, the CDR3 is TGTGCTAGTGGTTTGGCCGCCGCAGGGGGGCCGAGGCCGAATCAGCCCCAGCATTTT. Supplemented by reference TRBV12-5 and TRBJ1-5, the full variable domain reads DARVTQTPRHKVTEMGQEVTMRCQPILGHNTVFWYRQTMMQGLELLAYFRNRAPLDDSGMPKDRFSAEMPDATLATLKIQPSEPRDSAVYFCASGLAAAGGPRPNQPQHFGDGTRLSIL.

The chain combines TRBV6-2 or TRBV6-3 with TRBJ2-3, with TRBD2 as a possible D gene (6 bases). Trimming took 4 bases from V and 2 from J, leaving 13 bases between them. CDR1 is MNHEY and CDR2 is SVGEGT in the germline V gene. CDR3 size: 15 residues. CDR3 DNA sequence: TGTGCCAGCAGTTTGGCAGGGACTTACACAGATACGCAGTATTTT. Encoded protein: CASSLAGTYTDTQYF.